This TCR beta chain was identified in a study of blood T cell repertoires in COVID-19. In the original analysis: Estimated nucleated cell counts came from reference gene primer amplification. Measured with immunoSEQ multiplex PCR; TCRdb has only the in-frame clones, and not every one. The V and J calls and clone size come from that table; D and trimming were worked out from the DNA. The sample records hundreds of thousands of clones, 70% to 90% being singletons. Sequenced material: peripheral blood. The source of this sequence is a man in his forties or fifties with acute or convalescent COVID-19.

CDR3 loop: CSVDTETQYF. CDR3 nucleotides: TGCAGCGTTGACACAGAAACCCAGTACTTC. The chain has TRBV29-1 and TRBJ2-5; D is uncertain. Germline V gene lookup returns CDR1 SQVTM and CDR2 ANQGSEA. Trimming shortened V by 3 bases and J by 8 bases, and 7 bases separated the two germline ends. This CDR3 is 10 amino acids long. Variable domain in full (rest from reference TRBV29-1 and TRBJ2-5): SAVISQKPSRDICQRGTSLTIQCQVDSQVTMMFWYRQQPGQSLTLIATANQGSEATYESGFVIDKFPISRPNLTFSTLTVSNMSPEDSSIYLCSVDTETQYFGPGTRLLVL.